This TCR beta chain was identified during a study of cytomegalovirus exposure and HLA in healthy donors. The V gene lost 3 bases and the J gene lost 0 bases, with 18 bases spanning the gap. The CDR3 is 18 residues long. CDR1 MDHEN and CDR2 SYDVKM come from the germline V gene. The table came from immunoSEQ multiplex PCR; TCRdb's copy has only in-frame clones and leaves some out. The sample includes more than 300,000 clones, just over 85% seen only once; the top ten take 0.65% to 0.85%. The gene calls are TRBV28 and TRBJ1-3; no reliable D call. The specimen sequenced was PBMCs. This TCR came from a woman in her late teens or twenties in good health and CMV-seronegative. The CDR3 sequence: CASSFPKLDIYSGNTIYF. Here the CDR3 DNA reads TGTGCCAGCAGTTTTCCCAAACTAGACATCTACTCTGGAAACACCATATATTTT.